These 23 T cell receptor beta chains share one sample of origin, sequenced in a study of early T cells in non-severe SARS-CoV-2 infection (dated by TCRdb to about 2021). Receptor libraries were prepared by 5' RACE. Instrument on record: NextSeq 500. TCRdb handled the public reads itself, with Q25 trimming in fastp and clone calling in MiXCR, and kept productive beta chains. For every CDR3 protein sequence, its rows merge into one entry that carries the most common genes and DNA. The sample table shows some 80,000 distinct CDR3 sequences, and roughly 13% are seen once. The top ten hold approximately 1.3% of the sample. The sample was whole blood. The receptors stem from an adult who was a healthcare worker with PCR-confirmed SARS-CoV-2 infection or an uninfected control (not recorded which).

This clonotype was seen at least ten times. The V gene is TRBV6-5, the J gene TRBJ1-2, with D tentatively TRBD1 (6 bases). Germline CDR1 is MNHEY and CDR2 is SVGAGI. With 5 bases removed from V and 8 bases from J, the gap between germline ends came to 15 bases. The CDR3 extends over 13 amino acids. Here the CDR3 DNA reads TGTGCCAGCAGTACCCCGGACAGAATCGGCTACACCTTC. It encodes CASSTPDRIGYTF.

The chain couples TRBV9 to TRBJ1-2; D ambiguous. Germline V gene sequence: CDR1 SGDLS, CDR2 YYNGEE. V shed 4 bases and J shed 4 bases, with 11 bases lying between them. CDR3 length: 13 residues. The chain's CDR3 is CASSKGKGYGYTF. In DNA, the CDR3 is TGTGCCAGCAGCAAAGGGAAAGGCTATGGCTACACCTTC. The whole variable domain, remainder taken from reference TRBV9 and TRBJ1-2, is DSGVTQTPKHLITATGQRVTLRCSPRSGDLSVYWYQQSLDQGLQFLIQYYNGEERAKGNILERFSAQQFPDLHSELNLSSLELGDSALYFCASSKGKGYGYTFGSGTRLTVV.

There are many counts of this clonotype. V gene TRBV20-1 combines with J gene TRBJ2-2, with a tentative D call TRBD1 (6 bases). This CDR3 is 11 amino acids long. Trimming removed 8 bases at V and 5 bases at J, with 9 bases between. The germline CDR1 and CDR2 sequences are DFQATT and SNEGSKA (reference sequence). For the CDR3, the DNA is TGCAGTCCAAGGGGGACCGGGGAGCTGTTTTTT. Encoded protein: CSPRGTGELFF.

In its sample, this clonotype was seen a few times. The CDR3 DNA reads TGTGCCAGCAGCGCTCTGACTAGCGGACAAGAGACCCAGTACTTC. It yields the protein CASSALTSGQETQYF. This chain connects TRBV7-9 to TRBJ2-5, with TRBD2 matching over 9 bases. Trimming cost V 5 bases and J 2 bases; bases outside gene matches: 6. CDR3 length: 15 residues. Germline CDR1 and CDR2: SEHNR and FQNEAQ (reference sequence).

This chain uses TRBV12-5 with TRBJ1-1, with unresolved D. Trimming removed 6 bases from V and 0 bases from J, with 11 bases in between. The CDR3 has 14 residues. In germline, CDR1 is LGHNT, CDR2 FRNRAP. As DNA, the CDR3 is TGTGCTAGTGGGAACAGCCCGATGAACACTGAAGCTTTCTTT. Its translation: CASGNSPMNTEAFF.

This chain connects TRBV12-3 or TRBV12-4 to TRBJ2-6; D possibly corresponds to TRBD1 (5 bases). The CDR3 sequence is 15 residues long. Trimming shortened V by 5 bases and J by 1 base, and 9 bases separated the two germline ends. The CDR3 sequence is CASSRQGSGANVLTF. The CDR3 DNA reads as TGTGCCAGCAGTCGGCAGGGATCTGGGGCCAACGTCCTGACTTTC.

This clonotype showed up just a few times. The chain combines TRBV7-6 with TRBJ1-6; no firm D call. The V gene lost 5 bases and the J gene lost 11 bases, with 13 bases spanning the gap. Germline V CDR1 and CDR2: SGHVS, FNYEAQ. This CDR3 comprises 13 residues. The chain's CDR3 is CASSPAEGPPLHF. The CDR3 bases are TGTGCCAGCAGCCCGGCTGAGGGTCCACCCCTCCACTTT.

This clonotype was seen only a few times. This chain connects TRBV20-1 to TRBJ1-2; D unresolved. CDR3 length equals 16 residues. The germline CDR1 and CDR2 sequences are DFQATT and SNEGSKA (reference sequence). V lost 1 base and J 1 base, leaving 16 bases between the germline ends. The CDR3 region is CSARGPPGAINYGYTF. The CDR3 nucleotides are TGCAGTGCTAGAGGGCCTCCGGGAGCAATTAACTATGGCTACACCTTC.

Many counts were recorded for this clonotype. The J gene is TRBJ1-1, the V gene TRBV6-1, with D tentatively TRBD1 (6 bases). The germline V gene encodes CDR1 MNHNS and CDR2 SASEGT. This CDR3 is 13 amino acids long. V was clipped by 10 bases and J by 0 bases, with 12 bases between them. CDR3 residues: CANQDRMNTEAFF. As DNA, the CDR3 is TGTGCCAACCAAGACAGGATGAACACTGAAGCTTTCTTT.

The table lists this clonotype with many counts. The CDR3 DNA reads as TGTGCCAGCTCAGACGGGGTCGGGGCCTACGAGCAGTACTTC. The encoded protein is CASSDGVGAYEQYF. The chain carries TRBV18 and TRBJ2-7; D is perhaps TRBD2 (5 bases). The length of the CDR3 is 14 residues. The germline gives CDR1 KGHSH, CDR2 LQKENI. V lost 5 bases, J lost 2 bases, and 13 bases lay in between.

This clonotype has a handful of counts. The chain links TRBV6-6 to TRBJ2-7; perhaps D is TRBD1 or TRBD2 (6 bases each). The germline V gene has CDR1 MNHNY and CDR2 SVGAGI (reference sequence). The CDR3 runs to 12 residues. Trimming took 10 bases from V and 3 from J, leaving 13 bases between them. CDR3 in DNA: TGTGCCACCGGGGGCAGGGGCTACGAGCAGTACTTC. Protein product: CATGGRGYEQYF.

The V gene is TRBV29-1, the J gene TRBJ1-2, with a possible D match to TRBD1 (5 bases). The germline CDR1 and CDR2 sequences are SQVTM and ANQGSEA. The CDR3 has 11 amino acids. CDR3 loop: CISLGDYGYTF. DNA for the CDR3: TGCATTAGTTTGGGGGACTATGGCTACACCTTC.

The genes are TRBV30 and TRBJ2-6; D gene ambiguous. The CDR3 contains 16 residues. Germline V gene sequence: CDR1 GTSNPN, CDR2 SVGIG (reference sequence). V lost 1 base, J lost 0 bases, and 10 bases lay in between. CDR3 DNA: TGTGCCTGGAGTGCCACCGGACCCTCTGGGGCCAACGTCCTGACTTTC. This encodes CAWSATGPSGANVLTF.

Only a few counts were recorded for this clonotype. CDR3 region: CASSPAGDTVTYEQYF. The DNA of the CDR3 is TGTGCCAGCAGCCCGGCCGGGGACACAGTTACCTACGAGCAGTACTTC. The chain couples TRBV5-6 to TRBJ2-7; D perhaps matches TRBD1 (6 bases). Germline CDR1 is SGHDT and CDR2 is YYEEEE. V gave up 4 bases and J gave up 2 bases, with 19 bases separating them. The CDR3 is 16 amino acids.

The sample holds many counts of this clonotype. The chain links TRBV28 to TRBJ2-7, with 9 bases fitting TRBD1. Trimming cost V 6 bases and J 3 bases; bases outside gene matches: 9. CDR1 is MDHEN, CDR2 SYDVKM, per germline. CDR3 length: 15 residues. The CDR3 reads CASRKPGQGNYEQYF. The CDR3 DNA reads TGTGCCAGCAGGAAGCCGGGACAGGGAAACTACGAGCAGTACTTC.

This clonotype was counted many times. The rearrangement links TRBV11-2 to TRBJ2-7; no definite D call. Trimming pared 5 bases from V and 6 bases from J, leaving 11 bases between. This CDR3 has 12 residues. The germline V gene encodes CDR1 SGHAT and CDR2 FQNNGV. The CDR3 reads CASSPVPLEQYF. CDR3 DNA: TGTGCCAGCAGCCCCGTTCCTCTCGAGCAGTACTTC.

This chain uses TRBV24-1 with TRBJ2-7, with D possibly called TRBD1 or TRBD2 (5 bases each). V was clipped by 3 bases and J by 9 bases, with 14 bases between them. Germline CDR1 reads KGHDR; CDR2 reads SFDVKD. The CDR3 spans 13 residues. The CDR3 sequence is CATSDRDAGRQYF. CDR3 sequence (DNA): TGTGCCACCAGTGATAGGGACGCAGGACGGCAGTACTTC.

This clonotype was counted many times. This chain connects TRBV7-8 to TRBJ2-2, with D perhaps matching TRBD1 (5 bases). This CDR3 is 13 amino acids long. V shed 5 bases and J shed 5 bases, with 9 bases lying between them. CDR1 is SGHVS, CDR2 FQNEAQ, per germline. The CDR3 loop reads CASSLSGTGELFF. CDR3 sequence (DNA): TGTGCCAGCAGCCTCTCAGGGACCGGGGAGCTGTTTTTT. Complete variable domain (other parts from reference TRBV7-8 and TRBJ2-2): GAGVSQSPRYKVAKRGQDVALRCDPISGHVSLFWYQQALGQGPEFLTYFQNEAQLDKSGLPSDRFFAERPEGSVSTLKIQRTQQEDSAVYLCASSLSGTGELFFGEGSRLTVL.

CDR3 loop: CASSLEAVLANTQYF. CDR3 nucleotides: TGTGCCAGCAGTTTGGAGGCTGTTTTAGCGAATACGCAGTATTTT. This chain connects TRBV12-3 or TRBV12-4 to TRBJ2-3; possibly TRBD2 for D (5 bases). CDR3 length: 15 residues. The V gene lost 3 bases and the J gene lost 7 bases, with 17 bases spanning the gap.

The chain uses TRBV27 and TRBJ2-3; 7 bases fit TRBD2. The CDR3 is 15 residues long. Germline-derived CDR1 and CDR2 are MNHEY and SMNVEV (reference sequence). With V trimmed by 2 bases and J by 4 bases, 6 bases remained unmatched. The CDR3 sequence: CASSLVGGIADTQYF. In nucleotides, the CDR3 is TGTGCCAGCAGTTTAGTGGGGGGGATTGCAGATACGCAGTATTTT.

The rearrangement links TRBV2 to TRBJ1-1, with 7 bases aligning to TRBD1. Germline V gene lookup returns CDR1 SNHLY and CDR2 FYNNEI. This CDR3 is 14 amino acids long. V was clipped by 7 bases and J by 4 bases; unmatched bases: 9. The DNA for the CDR3 is TGTGCCAGCAATAGACAGGGTGACTCCACTGAAGCTTTCTTT. Translated: CASNRQGDSTEAFF. The full variable domain, with the rest looked up from reference TRBV2 and TRBJ1-1, is EPEVTQTPSHQVTQMGQEVILRCVPISNHLYFYWYRQILGQKVEFLVSFYNNEISEKSEIFDDQFSVERPDGSNFTLKIRSTKLEDSAMYFCASNRQGDSTEAFFGQGTRLTVV.

This clonotype was seen ten or more times. The DNA for the CDR3 is TGCAGTGCTAAGCTGTCAGGGTTGGGCGAGCAGTACTTC. This sequence encodes CSAKLSGLGEQYF. The chain carries TRBV20-1 and TRBJ2-7; D is possibly TRBD1 (5 bases). The CDR3 has 13 amino acids. Germline lookup yields CDR1 DFQATT and CDR2 SNEGSKA (reference sequence). Trimming cost V 4 bases and J 6 bases, with 16 bases left between them.

The chain links TRBV29-1 to TRBJ1-2; TRBD1 agrees at 7 bases. Germline trimming cut 0 bases from V and 2 bases from J; bases unmatched to any gene: 3. This CDR3 has 14 residues. Per germline, CDR1 SQVTM and CDR2 ANQGSEA. This CDR3 is CSVEDTGQNYGYTF. DNA for the CDR3: TGCAGCGTTGAAGATACGGGACAGAACTATGGCTACACCTTC.